This T cell receptor (beta chain) was observed in a study of cytotoxic CD8 clonotypes in ibrutinib-treated CLL (dated by TCRdb to the early 2020s). With regard to the full study: The cohort included around 15 treatment-naive and approximately twelve relapsed/refractory patients; about 18 were IGHV unmutated. The response samples were drawn at a median of roughly eleven months into treatment, with a range of about 6 to 36 months. Every sample from remission and from progressive disease was obtained while the patients were still on ibrutinib. Partial responses were observed in approximately 24 patients and complete responses in 2; after a median follow-up of roughly 72 months, remission was maintained in 14 patients and progression was observed in approximately 12. An average of around 260,000 productive templates and 80,000 to 100,000 productive rearrangements was obtained per sample. Of the approximately 86 participants in the trial, about 25 had longitudinal samples available. Cryopreserved peripheral blood mononuclear cells were obtained before treatment, at response, and at either sustained remission or disease progression.

Trimming leaves V shorter by 5 bases and J shorter by 6 bases, with the junction holding 7 bases beyond the gene matches. The CDR1 and CDR2 encoded by the germline V gene (reference sequence) are GTSNPN and SVGIG. Spanning cysteine to phenylalanine, the CDR3 consists of 14 amino acids. Just the 42-base CDR3 DNA is kept, in frame starting at base 1. As to this clone: The antigen this receptor binds is unknown. No base-level quality is on record; no much larger clone is a single base apart.

Each clonotype received, on average, 10x coverage in deep resolution sequencing performed on a MiSeq, where the target depth lay between 1 in 1 million and 1 in 200,000 T cells. The immunoSEQ hsTCRB Kit was used to generate the TCR beta libraries. The study's own analysis went as follows. ImmunoSEQ Data Assistant and ImmunoSEQ Analyzer were used for data analysis, and V, D and J genes were assigned according to IMGT definitions. Clonality, which ranges from 0 to 1, was calculated by subtracting the normalized Shannon entropy of productive rearrangement frequencies from one. Only overrepresented clonotypes making up at least 0.05% of each patient's repertoire were included in the public clonotype analysis. About a dozen age-matched healthy donor repertoires from immuneACCESS were used as controls for clonality. TCRdb carries this immuneACCESS record with in-frame sequences only. Its versions omit some clonotypes, under half of them owing to an unresolved V gene in the studies checked, with the rest unexplained. That table furnishes V, J and clone size, whereas the DNA furnished D and trimming. The sample data list approximately 190,000 clones, and more than 75% of these were observed just once. Of the sample, roughly 11% falls within the top ten clones.

The intended sense of this specimen's time point label: eleven to twelve months on ibrutinib. For TCR beta library preparation, roughly 2 micrograms of genomic DNA was extracted from cryopreserved PBMCs. Longitudinal blood samples from CLL patients on ibrutinib monotherapy were analyzed using high-throughput TCR beta sequencing. Patients were enrolled in a phase 2 open-label single-center ibrutinib monotherapy trial. The study at large found these results: Clonality rose at ibrutinib response, remained stable during sustained remission, and dropped back toward baseline at progression. Sustained-remission and progressing patients did not have matched sampling times, and lymph node repertoires were not examined. Public clonotypes were found to be uncommon and were observed to contract or remain stable during treatment; the increase in clonality was shown to reflect expansion of private clonotypes at ibrutinib response. Baseline clonality exceeded that of age-matched healthy donors and correlated strongly with circulating CD8+ T-cell counts.

The source was PBMCs, collected after 12 months of ibrutinib treatment. The clonotype comes from a human donor with chronic lymphocytic leukemia. This chain is built from TRBV30 and TRBJ1-6, with 7 junctional bases fitting TRBD1. CDR3 region: CAWGLQGFNSPLHF. The DNA sequence is TGTGCCTGGGGCTTACAGGGGTTTAATTCACCCCTCCACTTT.